This TCR beta chain was documented in a study of T cell responses to AZD1222 COVID-19 vaccine. TCRdb's table, derived via immunoSEQ multiplex PCR, lists solely in-frame clones and lacks some. The sample lists roughly 120,000 clones; roughly 85% were seen once. With V trimmed by 5 bases and J by 2 bases, 5 bases remained unmatched. Germline V gives CDR1 KGHSH, CDR2 LQKENI. CDR3 size: 15 residues. This receptor was obtained from an adult in good health. The gene calls are TRBV18 and TRBJ2-3; 9 bases fit TRBD1. The sequencing used peripheral blood, collected on day 0 of AZD1222 vaccination. CDR3 sequence: CASSGTGTYTDTQYF. The CDR3 nucleotides read TGTGCCAGCTCAGGGACAGGGACGTACACAGATACGCAGTATTTT.